Reported below is one T cell receptor (beta chain). In germline, CDR1 is LNHDA, CDR2 SQIVND (reference sequence). This CDR3 contains 12 residues. V gave up 5 bases and J gave up 14 bases; unmatched junction bases: 9. How the authors handled the data: Amplified reference gene primers provided the basis for estimating nucleated cell counts. Libraries were prepared by immunoSEQ multiplex PCR; TCRdb keeps only in-frame clonotypes and omits some of them. Clone size and the V and J calls come from that table; the DNA yielded D and trimming. The sample includes around 140,000 clones, approximately 85% of them seen just once. The data belong to a study of blood T cell repertoires in COVID-19. Study-wide context: Acute and convalescent COVID-19 samples came from the United States, Italy and Spain. T cells, B-cell-depleted T cells, or PBMCs supplied cDNA or gDNA.

Sequencing was carried out using peripheral blood. The chain recombines TRBV19 with TRBJ1-1; TRBD1 matches 9 bases. This TCR was sampled from a man aged 65-85 years with acute or convalescent COVID-19. Here the CDR3 reads CASSPPGTGKFF. DNA for the CDR3: TGTGCCAGTAGTCCTCCCGGGACAGGGAAGTTCTTT.